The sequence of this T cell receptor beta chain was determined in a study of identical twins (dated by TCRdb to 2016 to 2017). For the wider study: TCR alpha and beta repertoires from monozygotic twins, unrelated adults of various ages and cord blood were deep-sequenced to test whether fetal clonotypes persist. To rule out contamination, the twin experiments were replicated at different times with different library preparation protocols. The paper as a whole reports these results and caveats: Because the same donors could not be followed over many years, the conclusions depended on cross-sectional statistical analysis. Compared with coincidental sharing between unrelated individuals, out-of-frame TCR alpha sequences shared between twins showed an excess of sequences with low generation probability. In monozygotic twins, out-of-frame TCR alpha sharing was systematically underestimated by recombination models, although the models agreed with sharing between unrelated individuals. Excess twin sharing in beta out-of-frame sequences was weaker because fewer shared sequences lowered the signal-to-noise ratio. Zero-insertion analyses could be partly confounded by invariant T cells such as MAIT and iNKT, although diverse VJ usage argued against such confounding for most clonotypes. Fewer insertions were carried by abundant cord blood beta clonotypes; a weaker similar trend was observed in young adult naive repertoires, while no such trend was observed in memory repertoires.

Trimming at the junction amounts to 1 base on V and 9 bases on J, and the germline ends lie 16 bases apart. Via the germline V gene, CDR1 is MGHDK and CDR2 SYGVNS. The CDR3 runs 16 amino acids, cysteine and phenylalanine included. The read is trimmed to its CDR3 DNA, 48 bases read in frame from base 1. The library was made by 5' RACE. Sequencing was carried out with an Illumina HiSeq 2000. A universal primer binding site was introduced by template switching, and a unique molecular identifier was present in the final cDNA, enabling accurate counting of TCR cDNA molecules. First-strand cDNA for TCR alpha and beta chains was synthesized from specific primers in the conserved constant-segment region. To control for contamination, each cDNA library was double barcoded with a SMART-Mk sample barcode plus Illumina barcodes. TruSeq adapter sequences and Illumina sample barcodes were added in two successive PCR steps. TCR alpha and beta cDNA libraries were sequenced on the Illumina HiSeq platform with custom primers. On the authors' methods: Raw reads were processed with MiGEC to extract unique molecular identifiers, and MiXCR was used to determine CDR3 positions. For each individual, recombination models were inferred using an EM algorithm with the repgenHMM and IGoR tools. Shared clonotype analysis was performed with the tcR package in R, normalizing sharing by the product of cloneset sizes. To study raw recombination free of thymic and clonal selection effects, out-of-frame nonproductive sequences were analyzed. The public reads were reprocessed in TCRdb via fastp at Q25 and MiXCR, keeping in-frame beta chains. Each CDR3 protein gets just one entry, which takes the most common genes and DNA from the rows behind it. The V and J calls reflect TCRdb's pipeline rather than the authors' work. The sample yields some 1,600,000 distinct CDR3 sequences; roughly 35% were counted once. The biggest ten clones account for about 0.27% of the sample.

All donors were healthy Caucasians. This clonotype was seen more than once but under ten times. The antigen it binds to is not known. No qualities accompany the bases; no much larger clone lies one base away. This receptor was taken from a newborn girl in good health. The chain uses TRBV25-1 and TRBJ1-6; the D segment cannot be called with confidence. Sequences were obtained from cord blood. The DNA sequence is TGTGCCAGCAGTGAATCTGGACCGGTCGGAGGTTCACCCCTCCACTTT. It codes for CASSESGPVGGSPLHF.